These T cell receptor beta chains were read from a single sample in a study of T cell responses to AZD1222 COVID-19 vaccine. Clones were sequenced by immunoSEQ multiplex PCR, and TCRdb holds only the in-frame ones, with some missing. The sample holds over 100,000 clones, under 90% seen once. This specimen was peripheral blood, taken on day 0 of AZD1222 vaccination. Receptors were obtained from an adult in good health. Both conserved end residues are part of each CDR3. The D gene is left open where the match is weak. Clone size is not always given. Where it is, it says once, few, many or a class for expanded clones.

. TRBJ1-5 18 once TRBV12-5 TGTGCTAGTGGTTTGGTACGCGGAGGTGTGAGAGGCAATCAGCCCCAGCATTTT CASGLVRGGVRGNQPQHF
. TRBJ2-7 12 . TRBV30 TGTGCCTGGAGTGTAGGCTCCTACGAGCAGTACTTC CAWSVGSYEQYF
. TRBJ1-5 14 . TRBV19 TGTGCCAGTAGTCCCGGACAGTGGGATCAGCCCCAGCATTTT CASSPGQWDQPQHF
. TRBJ1-2 13 . TRBV28 TGTGCCAGCAGTTTTCAGGCGCGCTATGGCTACACCTTC CASSFQARYGYTF
. TRBJ1-2 11 few TRBV6-1 TGTGCCAGCAGTGAAGGGCAAGGCTACACCTTC CASSEGQGYTF
. TRBJ2-3 15 . TRBV7-2 TGTGCCAGCAGCTTAGTTAACTCCTTGACAGATACGCAGTATTTT CASSLVNSLTDTQYF
. TRBJ1-4 13 . TRBV5-5 TGTGCCAGCACCCGGGATCTTAATGAAAAACTGTTTTTT CASTRDLNEKLFF
. TRBJ2-1 16 . TRBV27 TGTGCCAGCAGTTTATCCCGCGGGGTGGTCTACAATGAGCAGTTCTTC CASSLSRGVVYNEQFF
. TRBJ1-1 14 . TRBV7-2 TGTGCCAGCAGCTTCCCCCGGGTGAACACTGAAGCTTTCTTT CASSFPRVNTEAFF
TRBD1 TRBJ2-2 15 . TRBV5-1 TGCGCCAGCAGCTCCGCCTATGGGACAGTCGGGGAGCTGTTTTTT CASSSAYGTVGELFF
TRBD1 TRBJ1-1 16 . TRBV5-1 TGCGCCAGCAGTTCCTCACCCGGGACAGGGGTTGCTGAAGCTTTCTTT CASSSSPGTGVAEAFF
. TRBJ2-2 12 . TRBV29-1 TGCAGCGTTGCGGGGGTTGCCGGGGAGCTGTTTTTT CSVAGVAGELFF
. TRBJ1-5 13 . TRBV14 TGTGCCAGCAGCCAAGCAGACCATCAGCCCCAGCATTTT CASSQADHQPQHF
. TRBJ1-2 14 . TRBV5-5 TGTGCCAGCAGCTTCGCGACGCCTAACTATGGCTACACCTTC CASSFATPNYGYTF
TRBD1 TRBJ2-7 14 once TRBV27 TGTGCCAGCAGTCTCCGGGACAGGATTCACGAGCAGTACTTC CASSLRDRIHEQYF
TRBD1 TRBJ1-2 16 . TRBV3-1/TRBV3-2 TGTGCCAGCAGCCAGGCAGCCCACACAGGGGACGACGGCTACACCTTC CASSQAAHTGDDGYTF
. TRBJ1-1 15 . TRBV11-2 TGTGCCAGCAGCTCCTTCGGCAGAATGAACACTGAAGCTTTCTTT CASSSFGRMNTEAFF
. TRBJ1-1 13 . TRBV18 TGTGCCAGCTCTGAACAGGGAGGAACTGAAGCTTTCTTT CASSEQGGTEAFF